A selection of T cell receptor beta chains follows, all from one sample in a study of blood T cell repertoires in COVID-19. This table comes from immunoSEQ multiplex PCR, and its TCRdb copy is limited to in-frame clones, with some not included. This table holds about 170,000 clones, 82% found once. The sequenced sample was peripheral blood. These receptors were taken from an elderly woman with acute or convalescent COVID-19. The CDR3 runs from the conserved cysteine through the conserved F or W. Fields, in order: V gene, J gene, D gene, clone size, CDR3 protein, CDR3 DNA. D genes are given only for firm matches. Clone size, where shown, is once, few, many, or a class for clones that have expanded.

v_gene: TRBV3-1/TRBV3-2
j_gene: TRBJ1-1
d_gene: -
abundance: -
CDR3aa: CASSPWGGRNTEAFF
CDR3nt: TGTGCCAGCAGCCCATGGGGCGGCCGGAACACTGAAGCTTTCTTT

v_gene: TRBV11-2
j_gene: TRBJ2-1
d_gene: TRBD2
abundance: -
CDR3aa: CASSLDFGTSGRANEQFF
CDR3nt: TGTGCCAGCAGCTTAGATTTTGGGACTAGCGGGAGGGCCAATGAGCAGTTCTTC

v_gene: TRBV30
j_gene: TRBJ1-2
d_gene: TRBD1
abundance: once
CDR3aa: CAWSRQGDGYTF
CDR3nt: TGTGCCTGGAGTCGACAGGGGGATGGCTACACCTTC

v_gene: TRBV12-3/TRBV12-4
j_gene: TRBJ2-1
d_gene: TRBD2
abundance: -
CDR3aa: CATAAGGYNEQFF
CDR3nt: TGTGCCACAGCAGCGGGAGGGTACAATGAGCAGTTCTTC

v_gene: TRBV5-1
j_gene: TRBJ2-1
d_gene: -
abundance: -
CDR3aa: CASSLAQYNEQFF
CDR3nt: TGCGCCAGCAGCTTGGCCCAGTACAATGAGCAGTTCTTC

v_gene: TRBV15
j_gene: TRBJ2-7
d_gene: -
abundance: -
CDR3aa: CATSRDLRTQEYF
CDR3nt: TGTGCCACCAGCAGAGATCTCCGGACTCAGGAGTACTTC

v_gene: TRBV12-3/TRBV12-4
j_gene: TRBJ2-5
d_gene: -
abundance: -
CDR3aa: CASTRGLGETQYF
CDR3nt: TGTGCCAGCACCCGGGGACTTGGAGAGACCCAGTACTTC

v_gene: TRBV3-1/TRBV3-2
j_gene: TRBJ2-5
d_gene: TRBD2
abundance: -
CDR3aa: CASSQGLAGGQETQYF
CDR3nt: TGTGCCAGCAGCCAAGGACTAGCGGGAGGGCAAGAGACCCAGTACTTC

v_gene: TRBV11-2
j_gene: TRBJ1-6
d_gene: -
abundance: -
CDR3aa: CASSLIQGGNSPLHF
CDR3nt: TGTGCCAGCAGCTTAATACAGGGAGGGAATTCACCCCTCCACTTT

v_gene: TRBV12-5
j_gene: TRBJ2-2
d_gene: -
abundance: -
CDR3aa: CASGFSPNTGTGELFF
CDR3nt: TGTGCTAGTGGTTTCTCACCGAATACGGGGACCGGGGAGCTGTTTTTT

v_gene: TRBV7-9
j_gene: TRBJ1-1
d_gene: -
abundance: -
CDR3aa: CASLRGRDSMNTEAFF
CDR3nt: TGTGCCAGCCTTAGGGGAAGAGACAGTATGAACACTGAAGCTTTCTTT

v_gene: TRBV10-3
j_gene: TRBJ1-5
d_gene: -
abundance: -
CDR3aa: CAISDSNQPQHF
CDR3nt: TGTGCCATCAGTGACAGTAATCAGCCCCAGCATTTT

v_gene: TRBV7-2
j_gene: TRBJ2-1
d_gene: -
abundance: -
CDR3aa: CASSFLDKYNEQFF
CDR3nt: TGTGCCAGCAGCTTCCTGGACAAGTACAATGAGCAGTTCTTC

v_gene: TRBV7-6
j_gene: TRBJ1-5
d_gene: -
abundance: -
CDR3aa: CASSLLGDGNQPQHF
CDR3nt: TGTGCCAGCAGCTTATTAGGGGATGGCAATCAGCCCCAGCATTTT

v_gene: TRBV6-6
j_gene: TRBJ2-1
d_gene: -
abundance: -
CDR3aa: CASSYRTAYNEQFF
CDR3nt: TGTGCCAGCAGTTACAGGACAGCCTACAATGAGCAGTTCTTC

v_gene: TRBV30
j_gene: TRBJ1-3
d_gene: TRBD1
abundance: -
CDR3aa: CAWRRTGSSSGNTIYF
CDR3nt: TGTGCCTGGAGGAGGACAGGCTCGAGCTCTGGAAACACCATATATTTT

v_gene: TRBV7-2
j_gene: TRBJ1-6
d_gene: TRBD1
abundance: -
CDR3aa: CASSPGQVYSPLHF
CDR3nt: TGTGCCAGCAGCCCGGGACAGGTTTATTCACCCCTCCACTTT

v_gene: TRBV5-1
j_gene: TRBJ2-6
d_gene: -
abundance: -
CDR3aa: CASSQTSNSGANVLTF
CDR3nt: TGCGCCAGCAGCCAGACAAGTAACTCTGGGGCCAACGTCCTGACTTTC

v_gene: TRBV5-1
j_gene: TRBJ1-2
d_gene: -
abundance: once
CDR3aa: CASSQQGLAGGYTF
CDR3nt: TGCGCCAGCAGCCAACAGGGCCTCGCGGGTGGCTACACCTTC

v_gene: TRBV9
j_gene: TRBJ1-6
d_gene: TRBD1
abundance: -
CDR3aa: CASSRGGTAFNSPLHF
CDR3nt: TGTGCCAGCAGCAGAGGCGGGACAGCCTTTAATTCACCCCTCCACTTT

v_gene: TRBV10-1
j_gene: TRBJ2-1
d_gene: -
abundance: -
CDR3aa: CASSDPNNEQFF
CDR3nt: TGCGCCAGCAGTGACCCTAACAATGAGCAGTTCTTC

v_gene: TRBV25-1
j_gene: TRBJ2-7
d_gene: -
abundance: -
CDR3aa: CASNLGDEQYF
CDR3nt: TGTGCCAGCAATTTAGGGGACGAGCAGTACTTC

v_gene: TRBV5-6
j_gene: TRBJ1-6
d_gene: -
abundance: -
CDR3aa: CASSAYRGLYNSPLHF
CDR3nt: TGTGCCAGCAGCGCATACCGGGGACTCTATAATTCACCCCTCCACTTT

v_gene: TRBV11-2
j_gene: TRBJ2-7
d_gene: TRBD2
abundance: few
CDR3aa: CASSLGLAGVSYEQYF
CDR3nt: TGTGCCAGCAGCTTAGGCCTAGCGGGAGTATCCTACGAGCAGTACTTC

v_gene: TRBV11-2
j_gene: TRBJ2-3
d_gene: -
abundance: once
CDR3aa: CASSTILSTDTQYF
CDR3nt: TGTGCCAGCAGCACCATACTTAGCACAGATACGCAGTATTTT

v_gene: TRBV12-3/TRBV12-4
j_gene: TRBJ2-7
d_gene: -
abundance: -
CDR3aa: CASSLGGALPQYF
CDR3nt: TGTGCCAGCAGTTTGGGGGGAGCGCTACCGCAGTACTTC

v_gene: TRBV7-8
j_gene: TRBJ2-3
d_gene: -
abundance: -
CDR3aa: CASSLVRADTQYF
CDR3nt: TGTGCCAGCAGCTTAGTTCGTGCAGATACGCAGTATTTT

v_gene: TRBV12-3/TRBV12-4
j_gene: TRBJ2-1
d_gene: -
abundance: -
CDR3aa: CASNAAGYNEQFF
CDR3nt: TGTGCCAGCAACGCCGCAGGCTACAATGAGCAGTTCTTC

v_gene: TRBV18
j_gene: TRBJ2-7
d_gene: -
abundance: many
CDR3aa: CASSPPQGEQYF
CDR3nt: TGTGCCAGCTCACCACCCCAGGGCGAGCAGTACTTC

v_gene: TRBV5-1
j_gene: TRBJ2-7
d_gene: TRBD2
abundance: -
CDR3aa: CASSLGTSGRAYEQYF
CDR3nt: TGCGCCAGCAGCTTGGGAACTAGCGGGAGGGCCTACGAGCAGTACTTC

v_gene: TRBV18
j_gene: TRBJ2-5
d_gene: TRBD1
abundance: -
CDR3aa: CASFRDSIQETQYF
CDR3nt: TGTGCCAGCTTCCGGGACAGCATCCAAGAGACCCAGTACTTC

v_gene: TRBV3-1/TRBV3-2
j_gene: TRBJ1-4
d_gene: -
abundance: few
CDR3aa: CASSQAREGLFF
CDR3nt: TGTGCCAGCAGCCAAGCCCGGGAAGGACTGTTTTTT

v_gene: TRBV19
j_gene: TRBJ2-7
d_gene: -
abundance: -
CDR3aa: CASSIGWSSYEQYF
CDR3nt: TGTGCCAGTAGTATTGGCTGGAGCTCCTACGAGCAGTACTTC

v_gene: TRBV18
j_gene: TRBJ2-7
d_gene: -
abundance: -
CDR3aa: CASSPVRGNEQYF
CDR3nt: TGTGCCAGCTCACCGGTCAGGGGTAACGAGCAGTACTTC

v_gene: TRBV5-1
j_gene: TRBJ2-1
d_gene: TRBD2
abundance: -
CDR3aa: CASSWARGDSGIYNEQFF
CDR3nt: TGCGCCAGCAGCTGGGCACGGGGGGATAGCGGGATCTACAATGAGCAGTTCTTC

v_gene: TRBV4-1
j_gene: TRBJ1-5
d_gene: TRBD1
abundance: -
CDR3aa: CASSQAGTGALGQPQHF
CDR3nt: TGCGCCAGCAGCCAAGCCGGGACAGGGGCCTTGGGGCAGCCCCAGCATTTT

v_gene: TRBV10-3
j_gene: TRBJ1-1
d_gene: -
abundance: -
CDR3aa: CAIRPQVETTEAFF
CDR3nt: TGTGCCATCAGGCCACAGGTGGAGACCACTGAAGCTTTCTTT

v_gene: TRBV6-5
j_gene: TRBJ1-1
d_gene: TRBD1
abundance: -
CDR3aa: CASRGDRGNTEAFF
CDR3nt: TGTGCCAGCAGAGGGGACAGGGGGAACACTGAAGCTTTCTTT

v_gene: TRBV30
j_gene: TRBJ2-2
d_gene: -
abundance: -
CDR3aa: CAWSVAKREYTGELFF
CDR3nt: TGTGCCTGGAGTGTAGCAAAGCGAGAGTACACCGGGGAGCTGTTTTTT

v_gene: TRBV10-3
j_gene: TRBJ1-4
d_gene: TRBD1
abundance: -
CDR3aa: CAIGRTGVGEKLFF
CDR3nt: TGTGCCATCGGAAGGACAGGGGTTGGCGAAAAACTGTTTTTT

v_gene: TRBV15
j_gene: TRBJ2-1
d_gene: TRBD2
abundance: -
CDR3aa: CATGGLDYNEQFF
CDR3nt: TGTGCCACCGGGGGACTAGACTACAATGAGCAGTTCTTC

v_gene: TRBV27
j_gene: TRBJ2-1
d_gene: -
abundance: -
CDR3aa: CASSLSTGRGHNEQFF
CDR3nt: TGTGCCAGCAGTTTATCGACCGGGAGAGGGCATAATGAGCAGTTCTTC

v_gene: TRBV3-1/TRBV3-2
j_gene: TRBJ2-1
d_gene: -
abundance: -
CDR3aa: CASSRSGFYNEQFF
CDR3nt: TGTGCCAGCAGCCGAAGCGGGTTCTACAATGAGCAGTTCTTC

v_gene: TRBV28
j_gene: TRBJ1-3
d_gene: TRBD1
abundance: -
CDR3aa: CASSRDRRSGNTIYF
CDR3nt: TGTGCCAGCAGCCGGGACAGGCGCTCTGGAAACACCATATATTTT

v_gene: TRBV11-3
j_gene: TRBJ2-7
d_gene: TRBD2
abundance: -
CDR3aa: CASSSLFSGPRDEQYF
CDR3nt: TGTGCCAGCAGCTCACTTTTTAGCGGGCCCCGGGACGAGCAGTACTTC

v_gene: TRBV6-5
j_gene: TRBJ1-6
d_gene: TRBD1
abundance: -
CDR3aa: CASSYTGTAYSPLHF
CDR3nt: TGTGCCAGCAGTTACACCGGGACAGCTTATTCACCCCTCCACTTT

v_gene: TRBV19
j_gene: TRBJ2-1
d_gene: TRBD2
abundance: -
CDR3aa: CASSVSRSSGIYNEQFF
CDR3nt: TGTGCCAGTAGTGTCTCTAGGTCTAGCGGGATCTACAATGAGCAGTTCTTC

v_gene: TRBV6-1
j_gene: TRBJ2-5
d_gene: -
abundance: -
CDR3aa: CASSELANPGETQYF
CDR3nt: TGTGCCAGCAGTGAACTGGCTAACCCAGGGGAGACCCAGTACTTC

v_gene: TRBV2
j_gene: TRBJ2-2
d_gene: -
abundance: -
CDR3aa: CASKEEAKWSTGELFF
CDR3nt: TGTGCCAGCAAAGAGGAGGCCAAGTGGAGCACCGGGGAGCTGTTTTTT

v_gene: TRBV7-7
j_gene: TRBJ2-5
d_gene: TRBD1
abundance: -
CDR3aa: CASSSTGTGGETQYF
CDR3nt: TGTGCCAGCAGTTCCACCGGGACAGGCGGTGAGACCCAGTACTTC

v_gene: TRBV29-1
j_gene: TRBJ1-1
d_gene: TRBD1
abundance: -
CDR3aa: CSVDGSGGRKGEAFF
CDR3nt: TGCAGCGTTGATGGCTCAGGGGGCCGGAAAGGTGAAGCTTTCTTT

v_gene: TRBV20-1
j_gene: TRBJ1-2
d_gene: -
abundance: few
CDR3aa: CSASLRQNINYGYTF
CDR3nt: TGCAGTGCTAGTTTGAGACAAAATATTAACTATGGCTACACCTTC

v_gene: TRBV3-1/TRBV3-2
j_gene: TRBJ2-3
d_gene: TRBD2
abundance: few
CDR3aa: CASSLRTSGRADTQYF
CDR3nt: TGTGCCAGCAGCCTGCGGACTAGCGGGAGGGCAGATACGCAGTATTTT